The 23 T cell receptor beta chains in this list originate from one sample, sequenced in a study of regulatory T cells in long-lasting Graves disease. HTBI primers from iRepertoire and Arm-PCR of CDR3 regions yielded the TCR beta libraries. In TCRdb, the multiplex PCR reads were re-called with MiXCR into one record per CDR3 protein. The table includes hundreds of thousands of distinct CDR3 sequences, less than 25% detected once. Time point defined: persistent/refractory GD, antithyroid drugs over 5 years with positive TRAb. Following extraction of RNA from PBMCs, that RNA was used to make the TCR library. The specimen comprised peripheral blood mononuclear cells (PBMCs), sampled when the disease was refractory, from a patient treated with antithyroid drugs. The source is a female donor with Graves disease.

The sample holds a few counts of this clonotype. This chain links TRBV10-3 with TRBJ2-3; TRBD2 agrees at 7 bases. Unmatched junction bases numbered 5, after V lost 6 bases and J lost 5 bases. The germline V gene has CDR1 ENHRY and CDR2 SYGVKD. This CDR3 has 13 amino acids. The CDR3 loop reads CAIRHPGGDTQYF. CDR3 bases: TGTGCCATCAGACACCCGGGGGGAGATACGCAGTATTTT.

This clonotype came up a few times. The J gene is TRBJ2-3, the V gene TRBV24-1; 10 bases fit TRBD2. There are 16 residues in the CDR3. V shed 4 bases and J 0 bases; nucleotides not matched to a gene: 3. CDR1 and CDR2 (germline): KGHDR, SFDVKD. The CDR3 DNA sequence: TGTGCCACCAGTGACCCAGCGGGAGGGAGCACAGATACGCAGTATTTT. It is translated as CATSDPAGGSTDTQYF.

This clonotype was seen only a few times. The rearrangement joins TRBV5-1 to TRBJ1-1; the match to TRBD1 covers 8 bases. Germline values: CDR1 SGHRS, CDR2 YFSETQ. The CDR3 is 14 amino acids. J was trimmed by 5 bases and V by 0 bases; bases with no gene match: 3. DNA for the CDR3: TGCGCCAGCAGCTTGGGACAGGGGATGACTGAAGCTTTCTTT. Protein product: CASSLGQGMTEAFF.

Regarding this clonotype: A much larger clone differs by one base, so this may be a read error. The chain links TRBV3-1 to TRBJ1-1; no clear D. The CDR3 is 12 residues long. Germline-derived CDR1 and CDR2 are LGHDT and YNNKEL (reference sequence). In DNA, the CDR3 is TGTGCCAGCAGCCACGGGAACGCTGAAGCTTTCTTT. Translating it yields CASSHGNAEAFF.

V and J are TRBV7-2 and TRBJ2-3; D assignment may be TRBD1 or TRBD2 (5 bases each). Germline loops: CDR1 SGHTA, CDR2 FQGNSA. This CDR3 comprises 14 residues. The V end lost 3 bases, the J end lost 2 bases, and 9 bases lay between the germline ends. The CDR3 is CASSFGTTTDTQYF. CDR3 DNA: TGTGCCAGCAGCTTTGGGACCACCACAGATACGCAGTATTTT. The complete variable domain, with remaining parts taken from reference TRBV7-2 and TRBJ2-3, reads GAGVSQSPSNKVTEKGKDVELRCDPISGHTALYWYRQSLGQGLEFLIYFQGNSAPDKSGLPSDRFSAERTGGSVSTLTIQRTQQEDSAVYLCASSFGTTTDTQYFGPGTRLTVL.

In its sample, this clonotype was seen many times. The rearrangement uses TRBV9 and TRBJ2-5, with TRBD2 as a possible D gene (7 bases). V was pared by 3 bases and J by 5 bases, with 17 bases between. Germline assignment: CDR1 SGDLS and CDR2 YYNGEE. This CDR3 region has 15 residues. The CDR3 coding sequence is TGTGCCAGCAGCGCGGGGGGCGGGGGAGTTGAGACCCAGTACTTC. This translates into CASSAGGGGVETQYF.

V is TRBV19 and J is TRBJ1-2; 8 bases fit TRBD1. V gave up 3 bases and J gave up 3 bases; unmatched junction bases: 0. CDR3 length equals 13 residues. The germline CDR1 and CDR2 sequences are LNHDA and SQIVND (reference sequence). CDR3 sequence (DNA): TGTGCCAGTAGTATGGACAGGGACTATGGCTACACCTTC. Encoded protein: CASSMDRDYGYTF.

The chain employs TRBV7-9 and TRBJ2-5; 12 nucleotides line up with TRBD2. CDR3 size: 16 residues. J was trimmed by 2 bases and V by 4 bases; bases with no gene match: 5. Germline assignment: CDR1 SEHNR and CDR2 FQNEAQ (reference sequence). This CDR3 reads CASSSGTSGRQETQYF. CDR3 in DNA: TGTGCCAGCAGCTCGGGGACTAGCGGGCGACAAGAGACCCAGTACTTC.

This clonotype was detected many times. The V gene is TRBV6-9, the J gene TRBJ2-5; D may be TRBD2 (5 bases). Trimming left V 3 bases short and J 5 bases short, with 10 bases between. Germline-derived CDR1 and CDR2 are MNHGY and SVAAGI. This CDR3 region has 13 residues. The CDR3 region has the DNA TGTGCCAGCAGTTACGGGGTTGGGGAGACCCAGTACTTC. The encoded protein is CASSYGVGETQYF.

This clonotype has a handful of counts. The V gene is TRBV27, the J gene TRBJ2-3; no reliable D call. The V and J ends lost 5 bases and 0 bases respectively, with 12 bases between them. The CDR3 spans 15 residues. Per germline, CDR1 MNHEY and CDR2 SMNVEV (reference sequence). The CDR3 here is CASSPAETSTDTQYF. In DNA form, the CDR3 reads TGTGCCAGCAGTCCGGCGGAGACTAGCACAGATACGCAGTATTTT.

V usage is TRBV5-1 and J usage is TRBJ1-1; weak D call: TRBD1 (5 bases). Trimming stripped 4 bases from V and 1 base from J, with 11 bases between. The CDR3 runs to 14 residues. The germline V gene encodes CDR1 SGHRS and CDR2 YFSETQ. The CDR3 protein is CASSEWGRNTEAFF. Here the CDR3 DNA reads TGCGCCAGCAGCGAATGGGGCAGGAACACTGAAGCTTTCTTT. The entire variable domain, with the rest obtained from reference TRBV5-1 and TRBJ1-1, is as follows: KAGVTQTPRYLIKTRGQQVTLSCSPISGHRSVSWYQQTPGQGLQFLFEYFSETQRNKGNFPGRFSGRQFSNSRSEMNVSTLELGDSALYLCASSEWGRNTEAFFGQGTRLTVV.

The chain employs TRBV10-3 and TRBJ2-3; D is uncertain. V was pared by 7 bases and J by 6 bases, with 14 bases between. Germline CDR1 reads ENHRY; CDR2 reads SYGVKD. The length of the CDR3 is 13 residues. In DNA, the CDR3 is TGTGCCATCAAGAGGCCGAGCTTGGATACGCAGTATTTT. Translation: CAIKRPSLDTQYF.

The J gene is TRBJ2-1, the V gene TRBV14; no clear D. The CDR3 covers 13 residues. Trimming cost V 1 base and J 4 bases, with 5 bases left between them. Germline V gene lookup returns CDR1 SGHDN and CDR2 FVKESK. This CDR3 reads CASSQAPYNEQFF. The CDR3 nucleotides are TGTGCCAGCAGCCAAGCCCCTTACAATGAGCAGTTCTTC.

J is TRBJ1-1 and V is TRBV7-9; possible D gene TRBD1, 5 bases. V was cut by 4 bases and J by 4 bases, with 16 bases left in between. There are 15 residues in the CDR3. CDR1 SEHNR and CDR2 FQNEAQ come from the germline V gene (reference sequence). DNA for the CDR3: TGTGCCAGCAGCTCAGGGAACAGGCCTCTCACTGAAGCTTTCTTT. Its translation: CASSSGNRPLTEAFF.

This clonotype was seen ten or more times. This chain connects TRBV7-9 to TRBJ2-5; possible D gene TRBD2, 6 bases. The CDR3 length is 16 residues. V was shortened by 6 bases and J by 5 bases, with 22 bases between the two germline ends. CDR1 SEHNR and CDR2 FQNEAQ come from the germline V gene (reference sequence). The CDR3 here is CASRPPGAGRGETQYF. The CDR3 DNA is TGTGCCAGCAGACCCCCTGGAGCGGGCCGAGGGGAGACCCAGTACTTC. The full variable domain, with the rest looked up from reference TRBV7-9 and TRBJ2-5, is DTGVSQNPRHKITKRGQNVTFRCDPISEHNRLYWYRQTLGQGPEFLTYFQNEAQLEKSRLLSDRFSAERPKGSFSTLEIQRTEQGDSAMYLCASRPPGAGRGETQYFGPGTRLLVL.

The chain employs TRBV12-3 or TRBV12-4 and TRBJ2-1; no clear D gene. CDR3 length: 11 amino acids. Deletions cut 11 bases from V and 7 bases from J, with 12 bases between. CDR3 loop: CAAESGNEQFF. DNA of the CDR3: TGTGCCGCGGAATCTGGAAATGAGCAGTTCTTC.

On this clonotype itself: A read error is likely, as this CDR3 ends without the conserved phenylalanine or tryptophan. No DNA is shown, since the ends of the CDR3 on it are uncertain; the CDR3 is the one TCRdb lists. This chain uses TRBV28 with TRBJ2-7; TRBD2 is taken as the D call from the table, unchecked against the DNA. From germline, CDR1 is MDHEN and CDR2 SYDVKM. Both ends counted, the CDR3 spans 8 residues. This chain's CDR3 is CASSLLGP.

The chain carries TRBV9 and TRBJ2-2; tentatively, D is TRBD2 (5 bases). The germline V gene encodes CDR1 SGDLS and CDR2 YYNGEE. V was pared by 4 bases and J by 0 bases, with 10 bases between. This CDR3 region has 15 residues. CDR3 DNA: TGTGCCAGCAGCCCCGGGGTTTCGAACACCGGGGAGCTGTTTTTT. Its protein product is CASSPGVSNTGELFF. Full variable domain (outside the CDR3, taken from reference TRBV9 and TRBJ2-2): DSGVTQTPKHLITATGQRVTLRCSPRSGDLSVYWYQQSLDQGLQFLIQYYNGEERAKGNILERFSAQQFPDLHSELNLSSLELGDSALYFCASSPGVSNTGELFFGEGSRLTVL.

V is TRBV19 and J is TRBJ1-1; D remains unclear. This CDR3 spans 11 amino acids. CDR1 is LNHDA and CDR2 is SQIVND in the germline V gene (reference sequence). The V and J ends lost 6 bases and 5 bases respectively, with 7 bases between them. The CDR3 spells CASRFDTEAFF. DNA of the CDR3: TGTGCCAGTAGATTTGATACTGAAGCTTTCTTT.

This clonotype occurred many times. V and J are TRBV6-2 or TRBV6-3 and TRBJ2-7; 7 bases align to TRBD1. The V segment lost 0 bases and the J segment 0 bases; nucleotides outside the gene matches: 5. CDR3 size: 16 residues. Germline loops: CDR1 MNHEY, CDR2 SVGEGT. CDR3 coding DNA: TGTGCCAGCAGTTACTCTGGGCAGGGGGTCTCCTACGAGCAGTACTTC. It is translated as CASSYSGQGVSYEQYF.

This chain links TRBV7-9 with TRBJ2-7, with D perhaps given as TRBD1 or TRBD2 (6 bases each). Trimming shortened V by 2 bases and J by 5 bases, and 16 bases separated the two germline ends. The CDR3 covers 15 residues. Germline loops: CDR1 SEHNR, CDR2 FQNEAQ (reference sequence). The CDR3 DNA sequence: TGTGCCAGCAGCTTATCGGGGGCGCGATCGAACGAGCAGTACTTC. The encoded protein is CASSLSGARSNEQYF.

The rearrangement joins TRBV5-1 to TRBJ1-1; perhaps TRBD1 as D (5 bases). The ends were cut back, 1 base at V and 0 bases at J, with 16 bases in the middle. The CDR3 length is 17 residues. Germline V gene lookup returns CDR1 SGHRS and CDR2 YFSETQ. CDR3 residues: CASSLYGRATMNTEAFF. As DNA, the CDR3 is TGCGCCAGCAGCTTGTATGGCAGGGCTACCATGAACACTGAAGCTTTCTTT.

This clonotype was seen ten or more times. The chain recombines TRBV28 with TRBJ2-6; D gene unclear. Germline V gene data show CDR1 as MDHEN and CDR2 as SYDVKM. The CDR3 is 15 amino acids. Trimming pared 5 bases from V and 2 bases from J, leaving 10 bases between. The CDR3 reads CASSNQVPGANVLTF. CDR3 nucleotide sequence: TGTGCCAGCAGTAATCAGGTGCCTGGGGCCAACGTCCTGACTTTC.